What follows are 15 T cell receptor beta chains derived from one specimen sequenced in a study of shared clonotypes between healthy human individuals. Only in-frame clones appear in the TCRdb table, and some are missing; sequencing was by immunoSEQ multiplex PCR. Found here are some 2.3 million clones, 90% to 95% of them singletons; the top ten hold 0.39%. Specimen: naive CD4+ T cells from PBMCs. Subset given: CD45RA+ positively selected. These receptors originate from a man younger than 35 in good health. Some clones in this sample may be carry-over from other donors' samples.

The chain couples TRBV30 to TRBJ1-4, with D possibly being TRBD1 (6 bases). V was shortened by 5 bases and J by 5 bases, with 12 bases between the two germline ends. Germline assignment: CDR1 GTSNPN and CDR2 SVGIG (reference sequence). The CDR3 loop spans 13 amino acids. In DNA, the CDR3 is TGTGCCTGGGGAACAGGGAAAAATGAAAAACTGTTTTTT. It encodes CAWGTGKNEKLFF.

DNA for the CDR3: TGTGCCACCAGCAGAGTGGGACCCTACGAGCAGTACTTC. It is translated as CATSRVGPYEQYF. The rearrangement uses TRBV15 and TRBJ2-7; tentatively, D is TRBD1 or TRBD2 (5 bases each). This CDR3 spans 13 amino acids. Trimming stripped 1 base from V and 2 bases from J, with 6 bases between. CDR1 is LNHNV and CDR2 is YYDKDF in the germline V gene (reference sequence).

The CDR3 sequence: CASSVGSWSGANTGELFF. The DNA for the CDR3 is TGTGCCAGCAGCGTAGGATCTTGGAGCGGAGCGAACACCGGGGAGCTGTTTTTT. The V gene is TRBV9, the J gene TRBJ2-2; a possible D gene is TRBD2 (5 bases). The germline V and J ends were trimmed by 0 bases and 0 bases, with 15 bases remaining between them. Germline CDR1 reads SGDLS; CDR2 reads YYNGEE. The CDR3 is 18 residues long. Full variable domain (outside the CDR3, taken from reference TRBV9 and TRBJ2-2): DSGVTQTPKHLITATGQRVTLRCSPRSGDLSVYWYQQSLDQGLQFLIQYYNGEERAKGNILERFSAQQFPDLHSELNLSSLELGDSALYFCASSVGSWSGANTGELFFGEGSRLTVL.

The chain carries TRBV28 and TRBJ2-3; D gene uncertain. The germline V and J ends were trimmed by 4 bases and 3 bases, with 8 bases remaining between them. Looked up from germline, CDR1 is MDHEN and CDR2 is SYDVKM. This CDR3 has 13 residues. In nucleotides, the CDR3 is TGTGCCAGCAGTTGGAGAGTTACAGATACGCAGTATTTT. The encoded protein is CASSWRVTDTQYF. Looking up the rest from reference TRBV28 and TRBJ2-3 gives the full variable domain: DVKVTQSSRYLVKRTGEKVFLECVQDMDHENMFWYRQDPGLGLRLIYFSYDVKMKEKGDIPEGYSVSREKKERFSLILESASTNQTSMYLCASSWRVTDTQYFGPGTRLTVL.

Remarks on this clone: The same CDR3 arises from other DNA sequences in this sample as well. This chain links TRBV7-9 with TRBJ1-5, with D unresolved. This CDR3 contains 15 residues. V lost 5 bases to trimming and J lost 1 base, with 12 bases between them. Germline V lookup: CDR1 SEHNR, CDR2 FQNEAQ (reference sequence). The CDR3: CASSLSGLSNQPQHF. The DNA for the CDR3 is TGTGCCAGCAGCCTCTCGGGCTTAAGCAATCAGCCCCAGCATTTT.

The J gene is TRBJ2-3, the V gene TRBV7-8; 7 bases fit TRBD2. Germline CDR1 is SGHVS and CDR2 is FQNEAQ. This CDR3 spans 11 amino acids. Trimming cost V 11 bases and J 1 base; bases outside gene matches: 0. Here the CDR3 reads CAGGGTDTQYF. The CDR3 DNA follows: TGTGCCGGGGGGGGCACAGATACGCAGTATTTT.

The genes are TRBV2 and TRBJ2-2; the match to TRBD2 covers 7 bases. CDR3 length: 15 residues. V dropped 4 bases and J dropped 4; count of bases not matched to a gene: 6. Germline V gene lookup returns CDR1 SNHLY and CDR2 FYNNEI. CDR3 DNA: TGTGCCAGCAGTGTAATAGCGGGCAGCACCGGGGAGCTGTTTTTT. This sequence encodes CASSVIAGSTGELFF.

V usage is TRBV5-1 and J usage is TRBJ2-5; TRBD2 matches 7 bases. CDR1 and CDR2 (germline): SGHRS, YFSETQ. The CDR3 length is 16 residues. With V trimmed by 0 bases and J by 9 bases, 14 bases remained unmatched. CDR3 region: CASSLGISGGRPPQYF. CDR3 DNA sequence: TGCGCCAGCAGCTTGGGTATCTCGGGAGGCCGTCCCCCCCAGTACTTC.

The chain has TRBV19 and TRBJ2-2, with 7 positions matching TRBD1. CDR3 length: 16 amino acids. Germline CDR1 reads LNHDA; CDR2 reads SQIVND (reference sequence). V lost 3 bases and J lost 4; bases outside the gene matches: 8. CDR3 DNA sequence: TGTGCCAGTAGTATCCGACAGGGCACCGGCACCGGGGAGCTGTTTTTT. Its translation: CASSIRQGTGTGELFF. The full variable domain, completed using reference TRBV19 and TRBJ2-2, is DGGITQSPKYLFRKEGQNVTLSCEQNLNHDAMYWYRQDPGQGLRLIYYSQIVNDFQKGDIAEGYSVSREKKESFPLTVTSAQKNPTAFYLCASSIRQGTGTGELFFGEGSRLTVL.

This clone was recorded only once. Within the sample, other DNA sequences also encode this same CDR3. The rearrangement joins TRBV9 to TRBJ2-3; no definite D call. CDR3 length equals 13 residues. Trimming cost V 0 bases and J 4 bases, with 6 bases left between them. Germline V gene sequence: CDR1 SGDLS, CDR2 YYNGEE. The CDR3, as DNA: TGTGCCAGCAGCGTAGCTCCCCCAGATACGCAGTATTTT. Protein product: CASSVAPPDTQYF.

This rearrangement joins TRBV18 to TRBJ1-1; 7 bases align to TRBD1. This CDR3 is built from 13 residues. Germline CDR1 reads KGHSH; CDR2 reads LQKENI. The junction had 5 bases not matched to a gene; V was cut back by 2 bases and J by 8 bases. CDR3 sequence: CASSPDRESEAFF. CDR3 nucleotide sequence: TGTGCCAGCTCACCAGACAGGGAATCGGAAGCTTTCTTT.

The rearrangement links TRBV5-1 to TRBJ2-7; 9 bases match TRBD1. Trimming took 5 bases from V and 4 from J; bases not matched to a gene: 13. The CDR3 has 16 amino acids. Germline CDR1 and CDR2: SGHRS and YFSETQ. CDR3 sequence reads: CASSPTSTGGAYEQYF. Written as DNA, the CDR3 is TGCGCCAGCAGTCCCACCTCGACAGGGGGGGCTTACGAGCAGTACTTC.

The V and J genes are TRBV5-5 and TRBJ1-5, with 8 bases lining up with TRBD1. From germline, CDR1 is SGHKS and CDR2 YYEKEE (reference sequence). The V and J ends lost 1 base and 2 bases, in that order; junction bases with no gene match: 2. The CDR3 consists of 15 residues. CDR3 DNA: TGTGCCAGCAGCTTGACGACAGGGGGCAATCAGCCCCAGCATTTT. The encoded protein is CASSLTTGGNQPQHF.

The chain is built from TRBV7-9 and TRBJ2-1; the D gene is possibly TRBD2 (6 bases). Trimming removed 5 bases from V and 4 bases from J, with 18 bases in between. The CDR3 sequence is 16 residues long. Per germline, CDR1 SEHNR and CDR2 FQNEAQ (reference sequence). The CDR3 protein is CASSKLAPILYNEQFF. The CDR3 DNA sequence: TGTGCCAGCAGCAAACTAGCCCCGATACTATACAATGAGCAGTTCTTC.

The gene calls are TRBV21-1 and TRBJ2-4; TRBD2, the D gene given by the table, was not confirmed from the DNA. TRBV21-1 is a pseudogene segment. The length of the CDR3 is 19 residues. The DNA of the CDR3 is TGTGCCAGCAGCAAACCCCCGGCGAGGCGTTGCTTAGCCAAAAACATTCAGTACTTC. Protein: CASSKPPARRCLAKNIQYF.